This TCR beta chain was recorded in a study of regulatory T cells in long-lasting Graves disease (TCRdb year 2021). Some background on the complete study: Newly diagnosed Graves' disease patients had taken antithyroid drugs for less than 3 months. Peripheral blood TCR sequencing and RNA sequencing compared persistent Graves' disease patients with newly diagnosed Graves' disease patients. The study was registered as a clinical trial and conducted in China. TCR sequencing covered some 13 persistent and about 20 newly diagnosed Graves' disease patients, some 35 samples in total. The paper as a whole reports these results and caveats: Persistent Graves' disease patients showed lower TCR Shannon entropy and fewer highly expanded clones than newly diagnosed patients, suggesting clonal expansion. Sequencing and analysis were restricted to the TCR beta chain. The small sample size was acknowledged by the authors as a limitation that may reduce accuracy. Because the primary lesion, thyroid tissue, could not be accessed, the study looked at peripheral blood alone. TRBV28, TRBJ1-2 and TRBJ2-5 were preferentially used in persistent disease, while TRBV20-1 and TRBJ2-1 were favored in newly diagnosed disease. More public clonotypes were shared among persistent patients (approximately 3,000) than among newly diagnosed patients (roughly 1,000).

This clonotype was recorded a few times. Its antigen remains undetermined. Germline and junction disagree at one end, which may indicate a read error. Read against the paper, the sample's time point label means: newly diagnosed GD, antithyroid drugs for less than 3 months. For both TCR sequencing and RNA sequencing, RNA was extracted from PBMCs in TRIzol. Graves' disease was diagnosed according to American Thyroid Association guidelines. The patients came from an endocrinology department in Xi'an, China. From each patient, approximately 9.9 milliliters of peripheral blood was collected into an EDTA anticoagulant tube. Ficoll Paque Plus density gradient separation was used to isolate PBMCs, and no additional T cell sorting was done. An Agilent 2100 Bioanalyzer and agarose gel were used to check RNA quality, and a NanoDrop 2000 was used to measure RNA concentration. Libraries were prepared through multiplex PCR. The sequencer was an Illumina HiSeq 4000. iRepertoire HTBI primers and Arm-PCR amplification of CDR3 regions were used to construct TCR beta libraries. Gel purification was performed on PCR products prior to sequencing. The authors' analysis ran thus. Across samples, 55 to 80 TRBV and around 15 TRBJ segments were identified and used for gene usage analysis of CDR3 amino acid clonotypes. COPE and FqMerger were used to merge the filtered high-quality paired reads into contigs. BLAST was used to align contigs to IMGT TRBV, TRBD and TRBJ reference genes, with CDR3 defined following IMGT. Highly expanded clones were defined as clonotypes with a frequency above 0.1%. Repertoire diversity was measured by Shannon entropy, and V-J evenness by the Gini coefficient. A clonotype found in more than one individual was treated as public. TCRdb reprocessing: public reads trimmed at Q25 with fastp, clones called with MiXCR, in-frame beta chains kept. Records with the same CDR3 protein are collapsed into one entry carrying the most frequent genes and DNA. It is TCRdb's table, rather than the study itself, that gives the V and J calls and clone size. The sample table contains around 250,000 distinct CDR3 sequences; only one count was recorded for 15% to 20% of them. 14% of the sample is in the top ten clones.

From cysteine to phenylalanine, the CDR3 is 13 amino acids long. Just the 39-base CDR3 DNA is kept, in frame starting at base 1. The germline V gene yields SGHDT for CDR1 and YYEEEE for CDR2. These data also featured in a second study, about T cells in Graves' hyperthyroidism and ophthalmopathy. As the second publication notes: Stable Graves' hyperthyroidism was defined as the absence of progression to ophthalmopathy over 18 months of follow-up. Hyperthyroidism patients were aged 18 to 65 years and newly diagnosed, with disease duration of less than 2 months. Exclusion was applied to patients with uncontrolled infections, other autoimmune diseases, pregnancy or lactation. Diagnoses were established on the basis of clinical symptoms, serum thyroxine and TRAb, thyroid ultrasound, and orbital computed tomography. The first round of RT-PCR for the TCR CDR3 was performed with the HTBI primer set and the Qiagen OneStep RT-PCR kit. Most expanded thyroid clonotypes (frequency above 0.001) were also detected in blood, suggesting blood repertoires may reflect thyroid immune responses. A model built on a 13 V-J signature distinguished ophthalmopathy from stable hyperthyroidism, reaching 85% to 90% sensitivity and about 81% specificity in cross-validation and 80%/75% in testing. In validation, progression to ophthalmopathy was predicted by the model with 65% to 71% sensitivity and just over 72% specificity, a median of about 6 months before onset. To identify TCR V-J signatures that set the groups apart, the researchers used a discovery cohort of about a hundred patients, made up of some 41 with Graves' ophthalmopathy and around 58 with stable Graves' hyperthyroidism. An independent validation cohort of around 19 hyperthyroidism patients and 17 patients who later progressed to ophthalmopathy tested prospective prediction of ophthalmopathy. The approximately 90 discovery patients were randomly split 7:3 into training and test sets. Thyroid tissue and blood T-cell repertoires from several Graves' hyperthyroidism patients were also compared in the study. After blood sampling, hyperthyroidism patients were treated with methimazole at a starting dose of 30 mg daily, and ophthalmopathy patients were treated with high-dose intravenous methylprednisolone. A second multiplex PCR round built the libraries, followed by size selection and purification. Paired-end sequencing of the libraries was performed with 100 bp reads on an Illumina HiSeq2000. SOAPnuke was used to process the raw data, with reads discarded if the reads contained adapters or uncalled bases, had a mean Phred below 15, or lacked an exact constant-primer or identifier match. COPE v1.2.5 was used to merge high-quality paired reads, and clonotypes were defined as unique nucleotide sequences. MiTCR v1.1 was used to align clonotypes to the IMGT TRBV, TRBD and TRBJ reference segments. Only V-J combinations with frequency above 0.0001, covering approximately 99% of repertoires, were analysed. A TCS score was defined as the ratio between F50 (clonal expansion) and ExV (chaos), using BLOSUM62-based TCRdist between CDR3 peptides within each V-J. Welch's t-statistics and random forest reduced fewer than 600 V-J features to 13, which were used in a naive Bayes classifier (R e1071). Sample size was not statistically predetermined, and investigators were not blinded to group allocation. TCR Vbeta CDR3 sequencing of fewer than 150 peripheral blood samples (under 45 ophthalmopathy, 75 hyperthyroidism and around 17 progressor patients) is reported in the paper.

The rearrangement joined TRBV5-6 to TRBJ2-7; the D element could tentatively be TRBD1 or TRBD2, as 6 bases agree for each. The clonotype originates from a woman aged 25 to 39 with Graves disease. Donor details come from another sample of the same person, matched by shared clones. The sequenced sample was peripheral blood mononuclear cells (PBMCs), obtained at new diagnosis, from a patient treated with antithyroid drugs. The DNA sequence is given as TGTGCCAGCACCTTGAGGGGGGTCGACGAGCAGTACTTC. Its amino acids are CASTLRGVDEQYF. The reference TRBV5-6 and TRBJ2-7 proteins fill in what lies around the CDR3, so the full variable domain reads DAGVTQSPTHLIKTRGQQVTLRCSPKSGHDTVSWYQQALGQGPQFIFQYYEEEERQRGNFPDRFSGHQFPNYSSELNVNALLLGDSALYLCASTLRGVDEQYFGPGTRLTVT.